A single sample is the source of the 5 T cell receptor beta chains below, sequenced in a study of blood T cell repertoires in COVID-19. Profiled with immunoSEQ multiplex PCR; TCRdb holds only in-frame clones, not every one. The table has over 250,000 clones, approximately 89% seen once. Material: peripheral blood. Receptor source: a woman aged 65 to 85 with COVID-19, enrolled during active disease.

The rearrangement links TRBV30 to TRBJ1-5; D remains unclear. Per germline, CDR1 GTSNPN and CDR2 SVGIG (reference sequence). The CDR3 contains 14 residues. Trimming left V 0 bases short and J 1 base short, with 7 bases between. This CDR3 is CAWSVGVSNQPQHF. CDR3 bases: TGTGCCTGGAGTGTAGGAGTGAGCAATCAGCCCCAGCATTTT.

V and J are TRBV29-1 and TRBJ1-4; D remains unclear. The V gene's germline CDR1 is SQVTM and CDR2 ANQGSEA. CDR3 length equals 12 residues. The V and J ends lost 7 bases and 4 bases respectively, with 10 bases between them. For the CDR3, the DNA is TGCAGCGCGAGGGAGCTTAATGAAAAACTGTTTTTT. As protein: CSARELNEKLFF.

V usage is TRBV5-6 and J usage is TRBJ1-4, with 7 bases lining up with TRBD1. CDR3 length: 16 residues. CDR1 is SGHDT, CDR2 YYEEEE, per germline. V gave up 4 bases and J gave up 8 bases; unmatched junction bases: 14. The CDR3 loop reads CASSTPGQLMEEKLFF. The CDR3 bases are TGTGCCAGCAGCACCCCGGGACAGCTGATGGAGGAAAAACTGTTTTTT.

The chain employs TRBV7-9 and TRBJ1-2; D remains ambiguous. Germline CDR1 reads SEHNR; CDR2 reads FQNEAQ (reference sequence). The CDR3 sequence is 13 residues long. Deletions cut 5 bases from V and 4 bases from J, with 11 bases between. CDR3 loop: CASSTAEGYGYTF. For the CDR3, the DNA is TGTGCCAGCAGCACCGCGGAGGGCTATGGCTACACCTTC.

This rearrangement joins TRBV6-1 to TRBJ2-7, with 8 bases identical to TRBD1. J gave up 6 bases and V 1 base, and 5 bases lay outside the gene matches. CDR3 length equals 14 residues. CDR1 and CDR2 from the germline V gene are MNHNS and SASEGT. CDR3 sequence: CASSEGQGPSEQYF. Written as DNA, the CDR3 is TGTGCCAGCAGTGAAGGACAGGGGCCTAGCGAGCAGTACTTC.